The sequence of this T cell receptor beta chain was determined in a study of long-term antiretroviral therapy in people with HIV. Study conclusions and caveats: Clones with expansion before ART led the repertoire at all time points.

This clone has only one observation. Its cognate antigen is unknown. Survey-level immunoSEQ v3.0 assays were run. Using immunoSEQ multiplex PCR, the repertoire was profiled, and TCRdb retains in-frame clones only, with some absent. The table records roughly 30,000 clones, over 65% of them present only once. The CDR3 totals 14 residues. Germline V gives CDR1 MNHEY, CDR2 SMNVEV (reference sequence). V was cut by 4 bases and J by 4 bases, with 13 bases left in between. Here the sequenced sample was unsorted PBMCs, taken 4.7 to 5 years after starting antiretroviral therapy. The chain links TRBV27 to TRBJ1-1; D is unclear. The receptor's source is a man between 35 and 55 years old with HIV. The CDR3, as DNA: TGTGCCAGCAGTTCTCAGACGGAGTCCACTGAAGCTTTCTTT. It is translated as CASSSQTESTEAFF.